The present T cell receptor beta chain was sequenced within a study of Graves' ophthalmopathy and Graves' hyperthyroidism. In the study overall: The term stable hyperthyroidism indicated an absence of ophthalmopathy within 18 months of follow-up. Study-wide results and caveats: An approximately 83% specificity and just under 90% sensitivity were achieved by a 13-signature model that separated ophthalmopathy from stable hyperthyroidism. Blood was where most expanded thyroid clonotypes above 0.001 frequency also turned up.

Germline lookup yields CDR1 DFQATT and CDR2 SNEGSKA (reference sequence). Trimming removed 7 bases from V and 0 bases from J, with 10 bases in between. The CDR3 is 13 amino acids. Aged 18 to 65, hyperthyroidism patients had new diagnoses of under 2 months' duration. There are many counts of this clonotype. No antigen is known for it. The sequenced template was RNA, covering the TCR beta CDR3 region. Second-round multiplex PCR came after a first-round RT-PCR that employed HTBI primers. One entry per CDR3 protein results from TCRdb running MiXCR on the multiplex PCR reads. The sample lists about 1.2 million distinct CDR3 sequences, roughly two fifths occurring once.

The source of this sequence is an adult man with Graves' hyperthyroidism. V usage is TRBV20-1 and J usage is TRBJ1-5; D gene unclear. Material for sequencing was peripheral blood or thyroid tissue (not recorded which). CDR3 loop: CSVGVGSNQPQHF. CDR3 in DNA: TGCAGTGTTGGGGTGGGTAGCAATCAGCCCCAGCATTTT.